This T cell receptor (beta chain) was sequenced for a study of cytomegalovirus exposure and HLA in healthy donors. Study conclusions and caveats: Segments of the TCR beta V type were, in most cases, productive about 87% or about 30% of the time in an earlier analysis. A link between a missense DCLRE1C variant and TCR beta V- and J-gene trimming emerged from a later analysis. An Asian-associated ancestry cluster reportedly showed fewer N-insertions than the roughly 700-donor mean in a later analysis. In the analysis, some V segments, TRBV6-2 and TRBV6-3 included, were excluded as indistinguishable.

Primers: 60 Vbeta forward and 13 Jbeta reverse. Some clones are missing from TCRdb's copy, which holds only in-frame ones; the method was immunoSEQ multiplex PCR. This sample carries about 89,000 clones, roughly 9.4% of them seen once, and the ten largest clones take about 5%. Per the germline V gene, CDR1 is KGHSH and CDR2 is LQKENI. Trimming took 0 bases from V and 7 from J, leaving 18 bases between them. The CDR3 is 16 residues long. This clone was seen more than once but under ten times. Its antigen is unidentified. The chain is built from TRBV18 and TRBJ1-1; TRBD1 might be the D (6 bases). Sequencing was performed on PBMCs. The sequence was obtained from a man aged 45 to 65 in good health and CMV-seropositive. The CDR3 DNA follows: TGTGCCAGCTCACCACCGTTGACTCCGATCAGGGGTGAAGCTTTCTTT. Protein product: CASSPPLTPIRGEAFF.